This entry lists 28 T cell receptor beta chains sequenced from one sample in a study of T cell responses to AZD1222 COVID-19 vaccine. Data came from immunoSEQ multiplex PCR; TCRdb stores just in-frame clones and leaves some out. Of under 200,000 clones listed, roughly nine tenths are singletons. This sample comprised peripheral blood, obtained on day 0 of MenACWY control vaccination. The receptors shown here come from an adult in good health.

The V gene is TRBV5-8, the J gene TRBJ1-1; D is ambiguous. Germline-derived CDR1 and CDR2 are SGHTS and YDEGEE. The CDR3 has 12 residues. The V end was cut by 7 bases, the J end by 0 bases, with 7 bases between. CDR3 bases: TGTGCCAGCGACACTCTGAACACTGAAGCTTTCTTT. Amino acid sequence: CASDTLNTEAFF.

Note on this clone: This sample includes further DNA sequences coding for the same CDR3. This rearrangement joins TRBV5-1 to TRBJ2-3; TRBD2 is a possible D gene (5 bases). V lost 0 bases to trimming and J lost 0 bases, with 8 bases between them. This CDR3 has 15 amino acids. CDR1 and CDR2 (germline): SGHRS, YFSETQ. In DNA form, the CDR3 reads TGCGCCAGCAGCTTGGAGCGAGGGAGCACAGATACGCAGTATTTT. It translates to CASSLERGSTDTQYF.

V gene TRBV4-1 combines with J gene TRBJ2-1; D remains unclear. V dropped 1 base and J dropped 1 base, with 11 bases sitting between them. This CDR3 contains 16 residues. In germline, CDR1 is MGHRA, CDR2 YSYEKL. CDR3 DNA: TGCGCCAGCAGCCAAGGGGCTGGCGGTTCCTACAATGAGCAGTTCTTC. It yields the protein CASSQGAGGSYNEQFF.

In its sample, this clone was seen a few times. This chain connects TRBV7-9 to TRBJ1-1; D uncertain. The CDR3 is 12 residues long. Between the trimmed V and J ends, which lost 1 base and 11 bases, there was a span of 11 bases. CDR1 SEHNR and CDR2 FQNEAQ come from the germline V gene (reference sequence). The CDR3 bases are TGTGCCAGCAGCTTAGAAGACTTCGGGGCTTTCTTT. Amino acids: CASSLEDFGAFF.

The chain has TRBV6-2 or TRBV6-3 and TRBJ1-1; 7 positions match TRBD1. Germline CDR1 is MNHEY and CDR2 is SVGEGT. With 4 bases clipped from V and 0 bases from J, the junction kept 5 bases outside the gene matches. The CDR3 totals 15 residues. CDR3 DNA: TGTGCCAGCAGTTCTTACAGGGGTTTGAACACTGAAGCTTTCTTT. It encodes CASSSYRGLNTEAFF.

This clone is a singleton in its sample. The V gene is TRBV5-4, the J gene TRBJ2-1, with D unclear. CDR3 size: 15 residues. V lost 6 bases, J lost 7 bases, and 20 bases lay in between. Germline assignment: CDR1 SGHNT and CDR2 YYREEE (reference sequence). CDR3 in amino acids: CASTSAVGMTNEQFF. Written as DNA, the CDR3 is TGTGCCAGCACCTCGGCGGTAGGTATGACGAATGAGCAGTTCTTC.

This clone was detected only once. One junction end disagrees with the germline gene, perhaps due to a read error. The chain joins TRBV7-7 to TRBJ2-1; TRBD2 aligns across 9 bases. This CDR3 spans 14 amino acids. Looked up from germline, CDR1 is SSHAT and CDR2 is FNYEAQ (reference sequence). The CDR3 DNA follows: TGTGCTAGCAGCTTGGGACTAGCCCCAAATGAGCAGTTCTTC. Residues: CASSLGLAPNEQFF.

The gene calls are TRBV30 and TRBJ1-6; no definite D call. From germline, CDR1 is GTSNPN and CDR2 SVGIG (reference sequence). V gave up 3 bases and J gave up 5 bases, with 5 bases separating them. This CDR3 is built from 12 residues. The CDR3 loop reads CAWRQDNSPLHF. DNA for the CDR3: TGTGCCTGGAGGCAAGATAATTCACCCCTCCACTTT.

With respect to this clone: One end of the junction does not line up with germline, which may come from a read error. The genes are TRBV7-3 and TRBJ2-3, with 10 bases lining up with TRBD2. Germline V gene lookup returns CDR1 SGHTA and CDR2 FQGTGA. The CDR3 runs 17 residues. CDR3 amino acids: CASSRFGASGSIDTQYF. Written as DNA, the CDR3 is TGTGCCAGCAGCCGATTCGGGGCTAGCGGGAGCATAGATACGCAGTATTTT.

The count of this clone is one. J is TRBJ1-6 and V is TRBV7-2, with a tentative D call TRBD1 (5 bases). CDR1 SGHTA and CDR2 FQGNSA come from the germline V gene. Trimming took 3 bases from V and 7 from J, leaving 13 bases between them. The length of the CDR3 is 15 residues. CDR3 residues: CASSFTSGGNSPLHF. CDR3 DNA: TGTGCCAGCAGCTTCACCTCGGGGGGAAATTCACCCCTCCACTTT.

The V gene is TRBV7-2, the J gene TRBJ1-2; possible D gene TRBD1, 5 bases. V gave up 6 bases and J gave up 6 bases, with 14 bases separating them. Germline V CDR1 and CDR2: SGHTA, FQGNSA. CDR3 length equals 13 residues. CDR3 sequence reads: CASSLNRRDGYTF. In DNA, the CDR3 is TGTGCCAGCAGTTTAAACAGGCGGGATGGCTACACCTTC.

The chain combines TRBV3-1 (or the pseudogene TRBV3-2) with TRBJ2-1; D is ambiguous. The V gene lost 0 bases and the J gene lost 7 bases, with 7 bases spanning the gap. The CDR3 contains 13 residues. Germline lookup yields CDR1 LGHDT and CDR2 YNNKEL (reference sequence). The CDR3 DNA reads TGTGCCAGCAGCCAAGATAGCCGAAATGAGCAGTTCTTC. It specifies CASSQDSRNEQFF.

This chain connects TRBV2 to TRBJ2-7; 9 bases are a match to TRBD2. The CDR3 has 15 amino acids. Trimming removed 6 bases from V and 8 bases from J; junction bases left unmatched: 14. The germline V gene encodes CDR1 SNHLY and CDR2 FYNNEI. The CDR3 protein is CASRESTSGAPKQYF. The CDR3 DNA sequence: TGTGCCAGCAGGGAATCGACTAGCGGAGCCCCCAAGCAGTACTTC.

The chain uses TRBV24-1 and TRBJ2-7; D unresolved. CDR1 and CDR2 from the germline V gene are KGHDR and SFDVKD. Trimming pared 1 base from V and 5 bases from J, leaving 2 bases between. This CDR3 is 11 amino acids long. The CDR3 DNA reads as TGTGCCACCAGTGATTTCCACGAGCAGTACTTC. Amino acid sequence: CATSDFHEQYF.

This rearrangement joins TRBV6-5 to TRBJ2-1; 9 bases map to TRBD2. CDR3 length: 14 residues. Germline values: CDR1 MNHEY, CDR2 SVGAGI. Trimming cost V 4 bases and J 6 bases; bases outside gene matches: 4. CDR3 sequence: CASSLAGAPNEQFF. CDR3 in DNA: TGTGCCAGCAGTTTAGCGGGAGCGCCCAATGAGCAGTTCTTC.

The V call is TRBV29-1, the J call TRBJ2-3, with D uncertain. Germline CDR1 and CDR2: SQVTM and ANQGSEA. The CDR3 has 12 residues. V lost 6 bases, J lost 4 bases, and 11 bases lay in between. The CDR3 sequence: CSVGRLADTQYF. DNA for the CDR3: TGCAGCGTAGGCCGGCTCGCAGATACGCAGTATTTT.

The chain employs TRBV5-1 and TRBJ2-1; 11 bases agree with TRBD2. The CDR3 is made up of 15 amino acids. Germline CDR1 SGHRS, CDR2 YFSETQ. The J segment lost 5 bases and the V segment lost 4 bases, leaving 5 bases of the junction unmatched. The CDR3 is CASSLGLAVHNEQFF. DNA for the CDR3: TGCGCCAGCAGCCTGGGACTAGCGGTCCACAATGAGCAGTTCTTC. The full variable domain, completed using reference TRBV5-1 and TRBJ2-1, is KAGVTQTPRYLIKTRGQQVTLSCSPISGHRSVSWYQQTPGQGLQFLFEYFSETQRNKGNFPGRFSGRQFSNSRSEMNVSTLELGDSALYLCASSLGLAVHNEQFFGPGTRLTVL.

The chain carries TRBV4-2 and TRBJ1-6; 10 nucleotides agree with TRBD1. The CDR3 runs 16 residues. Germline CDR1 LGHNA, CDR2 YNFKEQ. J gave up 7 bases and V 7 bases, and 10 bases lay outside the gene matches. The CDR3 region has the DNA TGTGCCAGCAACTTCCAACCGGGACAGGGGAATTCACCCCTCCACTTT. Protein product: CASNFQPGQGNSPLHF.

The V call is TRBV13, the J call TRBJ2-7, with TRBD2 matching over 12 bases. The junction had 7 bases not matched to a gene; V was cut back by 5 bases and J by 2 bases. This CDR3 comprises 16 residues. The germline gives CDR1 PRHDT, CDR2 FYEKMQ (reference sequence). The CDR3 region is CASSHRTSGTPYEQYF. The DNA for the CDR3 is TGTGCCAGCAGCCACCGGACTAGCGGGACCCCCTACGAGCAGTACTTC.

The chain recombines TRBV28 with TRBJ1-1; 8 nucleotides agree with TRBD1. V dropped 2 bases and J dropped 8; count of bases not matched to a gene: 10. The CDR3 totals 15 residues. Germline lookup yields CDR1 MDHEN and CDR2 SYDVKM. The chain's CDR3 is CASSLIARGQGEAFF. The CDR3, as DNA: TGTGCCAGCAGTTTAATAGCCAGGGGGCAGGGGGAAGCTTTCTTT.

This clone was seen a few times. This chain joins TRBV11-3 and TRBJ1-6, with D uncertain. V was cut by 3 bases and J by 5 bases, with 8 bases left in between. CDR3 length equals 14 residues. Germline V CDR1 and CDR2: SGHNT, YENEEA. The CDR3, as DNA: TGTGCCAGCAGCTTGAACAGCGATAATTCACCCCTCCACTTT. It specifies CASSLNSDNSPLHF.

The rearrangement joins TRBV18 to TRBJ2-7; D is possibly TRBD2 (7 bases). The germline V and J ends were trimmed by 1 base and 4 bases, with 14 bases remaining between them. Germline values: CDR1 KGHSH, CDR2 LQKENI. The CDR3 extends over 15 amino acids. The CDR3 bases are TGTGCCAGCTCACCACAGGGGGGGAGCGGTTACGAGCAGTACTTC. This encodes CASSPQGGSGYEQYF.

The count of this clone is one. The chain couples TRBV10-3 to TRBJ2-1; possible D gene TRBD1, 6 bases. Germline V lookup: CDR1 ENHRY, CDR2 SYGVKD. The V and J ends lost 10 bases and 8 bases respectively, with 18 bases between them. This CDR3 is built from 13 residues. The CDR3 sequence: CANRLGASDEQFF. The CDR3 coding sequence is TGTGCCAACCGACTGGGGGCCTCGGATGAGCAGTTCTTC.

This clone was observed a single time. This chain uses TRBV25-1 with TRBJ2-1; D remains unclear. The CDR3 contains 15 residues. V lost 8 bases and J 0 bases, leaving 14 bases between the germline ends. CDR1 is MGHDK and CDR2 is SYGVNS in the germline V gene. The CDR3 region has the DNA TGTGCCAGCCCCCTTGGGAATTCCTCCTACAATGAGCAGTTCTTC. It specifies CASPLGNSSYNEQFF.

As DNA, the CDR3 is TGCGCCAGCAGCTTGCGTGAGGGGGTCACCTACAATGAGCAGTTCTTC. This sequence encodes CASSLREGVTYNEQFF. The chain carries TRBV5-1 and TRBJ2-1; D possibly corresponds to TRBD1 (6 bases). Trimming stripped 1 base from V and 2 bases from J, with 13 bases between. The CDR3 loop spans 16 amino acids. Germline CDR1 is SGHRS and CDR2 is YFSETQ.

The chain uses TRBV5-1 and TRBJ1-5, with D uncertain. CDR1 is SGHRS and CDR2 is YFSETQ in the germline V gene. V was trimmed by 4 bases and J by 1 base, leaving 12 bases between them. The CDR3 runs 15 residues. CDR3 in DNA: TGCGCCAGCAGCCGAGAGGGAGAAAGCAATCAGCCCCAGCATTTT. The encoded protein is CASSREGESNQPQHF.

This sequence joins TRBV28 and TRBJ1-2, with a weak D call TRBD1 (5 bases). V gave up 7 bases and J gave up 7 bases, with 13 bases separating them. The CDR3 runs to 12 residues. The germline CDR1 and CDR2 sequences are MDHEN and SYDVKM. Written as DNA, the CDR3 is TGTGCCAGCAACCCCTCGGGGCTTGGCTACACCTTC. Translating gives CASNPSGLGYTF.

The V and J genes are TRBV19 and TRBJ2-7; D is perhaps TRBD1 or TRBD2 (5 bases each). V lost 5 bases, J lost 0 bases, and 11 bases lay in between. This CDR3 contains 14 residues. The germline gives CDR1 LNHDA, CDR2 SQIVND (reference sequence). Here the CDR3 reads CASSPGRSSYEQYF. The CDR3 DNA is TGTGCCAGTAGTCCGGGACGAAGCTCCTACGAGCAGTACTTC.